A selection of T cell receptor beta chains follows, all from one sample in a study of blood T cell repertoires in COVID-19. TCRdb's table, derived via immunoSEQ multiplex PCR, lists solely in-frame clones and lacks some. Among some 90,000 clones, roughly 82% were seen once, and the ten largest hold about 11%. The specimen was peripheral blood. The source of these receptors is a man between 70 and 80 years old with active or convalescent COVID-19. Each CDR3 is given with its conserved first and last residue. A D gene is named only where the DNA matches it firmly. Expanded clones are given a class, and other clones once, few, many or no size at all.

CDR3aa: CASSRGQNYGYTF; CDR3nt: TGTGCCAGCAGCCGAGGACAAAACTATGGCTACACCTTC; j_gene: TRBJ1-2; d_gene: .; v_gene: TRBV3-1/TRBV3-2; abundance: .
CDR3aa: CASNPGQYSGNTIYF; CDR3nt: TGTGCCAGCAACCCGGGACAGTACTCTGGAAACACCATATATTTT; j_gene: TRBJ1-3; d_gene: TRBD1; v_gene: TRBV19; abundance: .
CDR3aa: CASSDRGSTLEQYF; CDR3nt: TGTGCCAGTAGTGATCGGGGGTCGACCTTAGAGCAGTACTTC; j_gene: TRBJ2-7; d_gene: .; v_gene: TRBV19; abundance: .
CDR3aa: CASSFRSGGRVTGSPLHF; CDR3nt: TGTGCCAGCAGCTTCCGCTCCGGGGGAAGGGTGACTGGTTCACCCCTCCACTTT; j_gene: TRBJ1-6; d_gene: .; v_gene: TRBV5-6; abundance: .
CDR3aa: CASGIQGGYGYTF; CDR3nt: TGTGCCAGCGGAATACAGGGTGGCTATGGCTACACCTTC; j_gene: TRBJ1-2; d_gene: .; v_gene: TRBV7-3; abundance: .
CDR3aa: CASSLTGTTDTQYF; CDR3nt: TGTGCCAGCAGCTTAACTGGGACTACAGATACGCAGTATTTT; j_gene: TRBJ2-3; d_gene: .; v_gene: TRBV7-3; abundance: .
CDR3aa: CASSLQGTADTQYF; CDR3nt: TGTGCCAGCAGCTTGCAGGGAACAGCAGATACGCAGTATTTT; j_gene: TRBJ2-3; d_gene: .; v_gene: TRBV11-3; abundance: .
CDR3aa: CASSYWSASGGTSYEQFF; CDR3nt: TGTGCCAGCAGTTACTGGTCGGCTAGCGGGGGTACCTCGTATGAGCAGTTCTTC; j_gene: TRBJ2-1; d_gene: TRBD2; v_gene: TRBV6-2/TRBV6-3; abundance: .
CDR3aa: CASLGGNYGYTF; CDR3nt: TGTGCCAGCTTGGGGGGGAACTATGGCTACACCTTC; j_gene: TRBJ1-2; d_gene: .; v_gene: TRBV6-6; abundance: .
CDR3aa: CASSLAGSGTGELFF; CDR3nt: TGTGCCAGCAGCTTAGCGGGGTCGGGCACCGGGGAGCTGTTTTTT; j_gene: TRBJ2-2; d_gene: .; v_gene: TRBV11-3; abundance: .
CDR3aa: CSASVRDGYTF; CDR3nt: TGCAGTGCTAGTGTCCGGGATGGCTACACCTTC; j_gene: TRBJ1-2; d_gene: .; v_gene: TRBV20-1; abundance: few
CDR3aa: CAWSLPGFGNTIYF; CDR3nt: TGTGCCTGGAGTCTCCCAGGTTTTGGAAACACCATATATTTT; j_gene: TRBJ1-3; d_gene: .; v_gene: TRBV30; abundance: few
CDR3aa: CSVELAGGPYEQYF; CDR3nt: TGCAGCGTTGAATTAGCGGGGGGGCCCTACGAGCAGTACTTC; j_gene: TRBJ2-7; d_gene: TRBD2; v_gene: TRBV29-1; abundance: .
CDR3aa: CASSYSVRATDTQYF; CDR3nt: TGTGCCAGCAGTTACTCGGTCAGGGCCACAGATACGCAGTATTTT; j_gene: TRBJ2-3; d_gene: .; v_gene: TRBV6-5; abundance: .
CDR3aa: CASSPGRRGDNEKLFF; CDR3nt: TGCGCCAGCAGCCCTGGGAGGCGAGGGGATAATGAAAAACTGTTTTTT; j_gene: TRBJ1-4; d_gene: .; v_gene: TRBV4-1; abundance: .
CDR3aa: CASSYLAGASVFLTDTQYF; CDR3nt: TGTGCCAGCAGTTACCTAGCGGGGGCTTCCGTTTTCCTCACAGATACGCAGTATTTT; j_gene: TRBJ2-3; d_gene: TRBD2; v_gene: TRBV6-2/TRBV6-3; abundance: once
CDR3aa: CASSFRGRRLTGSYEQYF; CDR3nt: TGTGCCAGCAGCTTCCGCGGTCGACGGCTGACAGGATCCTACGAGCAGTACTTC; j_gene: TRBJ2-7; d_gene: .; v_gene: TRBV11-3; abundance: .
CDR3aa: CAISESGGSPYEQYF; CDR3nt: TGTGCCATCAGTGAGTCGGGAGGCAGCCCCTACGAGCAGTACTTC; j_gene: TRBJ2-7; d_gene: .; v_gene: TRBV10-3; abundance: .
CDR3aa: CASSLGGARTYEQYF; CDR3nt: TGTGCCAGCAGTTTGGGGGGGGCCCGAACCTACGAGCAGTACTTC; j_gene: TRBJ2-7; d_gene: .; v_gene: TRBV27; abundance: .
CDR3aa: CASSVSFNYGYTF; CDR3nt: TGTGCCAGCAGTGTTTCCTTTAACTATGGCTACACCTTC; j_gene: TRBJ1-2; d_gene: .; v_gene: TRBV12-3/TRBV12-4; abundance: .
CDR3aa: CSVSEAGWEQFF; CDR3nt: TGCAGCGTTTCGGAGGCGGGGTGGGAGCAGTTCTTC; j_gene: TRBJ2-1; d_gene: .; v_gene: TRBV29-1; abundance: .
CDR3aa: CASSQDPGQYNSPLHF; CDR3nt: TGTGCCAGCAGCCAAGATCCGGGACAGTATAATTCACCCCTCCACTTT; j_gene: TRBJ1-6; d_gene: TRBD1; v_gene: TRBV4-2; abundance: .
CDR3aa: CASSYRGSGYTF; CDR3nt: TGTGCCAGCAGCTACAGGGGGTCTGGCTACACCTTC; j_gene: TRBJ1-2; d_gene: TRBD1; v_gene: TRBV6-5; abundance: .
CDR3aa: CASSLVGLGGTQYF; CDR3nt: TGTGCCAGCAGCTTAGTGGGACTAGGTGGGACCCAGTACTTC; j_gene: TRBJ2-5; d_gene: TRBD2; v_gene: TRBV7-2; abundance: few
CDR3aa: CSVGQSSYEQYF; CDR3nt: TGCAGCGTTGGACAGAGCTCCTACGAGCAGTACTTC; j_gene: TRBJ2-7; d_gene: .; v_gene: TRBV29-1; abundance: .
CDR3aa: CASSSGRGSLNEQFF; CDR3nt: TGTGCTAGCAGCTCGGGCAGGGGCTCCCTAAATGAGCAGTTCTTC; j_gene: TRBJ2-1; d_gene: .; v_gene: TRBV7-7; abundance: .
CDR3aa: CASSLSVDNEQFF; CDR3nt: TGTGCCAGCAGTTTATCAGTGGACAATGAGCAGTTCTTC; j_gene: TRBJ2-1; d_gene: .; v_gene: TRBV25-1; abundance: .
CDR3aa: CASRPQVPNEQYF; CDR3nt: TGTGCCAGCAGACCACAGGTCCCCAACGAGCAGTACTTC; j_gene: TRBJ2-7; d_gene: .; v_gene: TRBV6-5; abundance: .
CDR3aa: CASSQAPWANVLTF; CDR3nt: TGTGCCAGCAGCCAAGCTCCGTGGGCCAACGTCCTGACTTTC; j_gene: TRBJ2-6; d_gene: .; v_gene: TRBV3-1/TRBV3-2; abundance: .
CDR3aa: CSASGVSGANVLTF; CDR3nt: TGCAGCGCTTCGGGGGTCTCTGGGGCCAACGTCCTGACTTTC; j_gene: TRBJ2-6; d_gene: .; v_gene: TRBV29-1; abundance: .
CDR3aa: CASSRGQMNQPQHF; CDR3nt: TGTGCCAGTAGTAGGGGACAGATGAATCAGCCCCAGCATTTT; j_gene: TRBJ1-5; d_gene: TRBD1; v_gene: TRBV19; abundance: .
CDR3aa: CASSTRTGHEKLFF; CDR3nt: TGTGCCAGCAGTACCCGGACAGGGCATGAAAAACTGTTTTTT; j_gene: TRBJ1-4; d_gene: TRBD1; v_gene: TRBV25-1; abundance: .
CDR3aa: CASGRNTEAFF; CDR3nt: TGTGCCAGCGGCAGGAACACTGAAGCTTTCTTT; j_gene: TRBJ1-1; d_gene: .; v_gene: TRBV7-8; abundance: .
CDR3aa: CASSLSRGNTEAFF; CDR3nt: TGTGCCAGCAGTTTATCGCGGGGGAACACTGAAGCTTTCTTT; j_gene: TRBJ1-1; d_gene: .; v_gene: TRBV27; abundance: .